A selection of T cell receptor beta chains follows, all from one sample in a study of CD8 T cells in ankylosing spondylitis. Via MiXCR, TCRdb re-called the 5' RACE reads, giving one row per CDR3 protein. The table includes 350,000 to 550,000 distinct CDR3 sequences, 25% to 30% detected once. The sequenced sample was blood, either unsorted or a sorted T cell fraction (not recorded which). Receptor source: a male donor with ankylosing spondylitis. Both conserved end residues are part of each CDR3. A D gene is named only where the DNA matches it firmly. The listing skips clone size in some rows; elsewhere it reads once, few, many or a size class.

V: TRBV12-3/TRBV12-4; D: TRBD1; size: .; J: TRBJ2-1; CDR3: CASRGPAGQGAYNEQFF; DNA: TGTGCCAGCAGAGGACCGGCGGGACAGGGGGCGTACAATGAGCAGTTCTTC
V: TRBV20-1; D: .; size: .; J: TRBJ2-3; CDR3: CSARALAPLRLSTDTQYF; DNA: TGCAGTGCCCGCGCGCTAGCGCCTTTACGGCTAAGCACAGATACGCAGTATTTT
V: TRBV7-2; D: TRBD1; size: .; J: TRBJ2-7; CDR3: CASSLGGQATYEQYF; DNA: TGTGCCAGCAGCTTAGGAGGACAGGCAACCTACGAGCAGTACTTC
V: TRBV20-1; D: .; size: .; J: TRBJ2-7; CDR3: CSARETFLGEQYF; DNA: TGCAGTGCTAGAGAGACTTTTCTCGGCGAGCAGTACTTC
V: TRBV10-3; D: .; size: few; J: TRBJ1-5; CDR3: CAISEAGLSNQPQHF; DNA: TGTGCCATCAGTGAGGCAGGGCTCAGCAATCAGCCCCAGCATTTT
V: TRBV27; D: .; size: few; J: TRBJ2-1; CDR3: CASSDPRLGQFF; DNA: TGTGCCAGCAGTGACCCCCGTTTAGGGCAGTTCTTC
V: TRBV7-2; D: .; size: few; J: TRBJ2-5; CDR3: CASSLFGGQETQYF; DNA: TGTGCCAGCAGCTTATTCGGGGGACAAGAGACCCAGTACTTC
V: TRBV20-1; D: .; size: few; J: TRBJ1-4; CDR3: CSARDAARGGSNEKLFF; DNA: TGCAGTGCTAGAGATGCGGCCCGGGGGGGATCTAATGAAAAACTGTTTTTT
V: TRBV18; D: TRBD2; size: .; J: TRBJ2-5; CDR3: CASSSPLAGGQETQYF; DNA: TGTGCCAGCTCATCCCCCCTAGCGGGGGGGCAAGAGACCCAGTACTTC
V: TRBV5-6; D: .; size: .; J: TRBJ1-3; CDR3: CASSLGSVYGNTIYF; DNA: TGTGCCAGCAGCTTGGGGTCCGTCTATGGAAACACCATATATTTT
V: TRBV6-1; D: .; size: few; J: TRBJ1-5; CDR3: CASTGESGNQPQHF; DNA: TGTGCCAGCACAGGAGAGTCAGGCAATCAGCCCCAGCATTTT
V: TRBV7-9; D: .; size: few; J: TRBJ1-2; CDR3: CASTAGTGFNYGYTF; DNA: TGTGCCAGCACTGCGGGTACAGGATTCAACTATGGCTACACCTTC
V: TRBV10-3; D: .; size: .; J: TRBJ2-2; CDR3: CAIRATYDTGELFF; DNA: TGTGCCATCAGGGCGACTTACGACACCGGGGAGCTGTTTTTT
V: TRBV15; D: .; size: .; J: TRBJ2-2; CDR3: CATSERERNTGELFF; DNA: TGTGCCACCAGTGAGCGAGAACGTAACACCGGGGAGCTGTTTTTT
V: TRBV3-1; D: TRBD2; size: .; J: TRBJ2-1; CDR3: CASSQGLAVNEQFF; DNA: TGTGCCAGCAGCCAAGGACTAGCGGTGAATGAGCAGTTCTTC
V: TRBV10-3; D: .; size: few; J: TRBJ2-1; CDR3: CAISEGKRRSLREAYNEQFF; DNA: TGTGCCATCAGTGAAGGTAAAAGGCGATCCTTACGTGAAGCCTACAATGAGCAGTTCTTC
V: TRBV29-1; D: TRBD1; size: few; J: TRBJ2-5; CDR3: CSAGTGGRAQYF; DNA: TGCAGCGCCGGGACAGGGGGGAGGGCCCAGTACTTC
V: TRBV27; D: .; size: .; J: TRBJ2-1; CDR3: CASSLLGYEQFF; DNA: TGTGCCAGCAGCCTACTAGGCTATGAGCAGTTCTTC
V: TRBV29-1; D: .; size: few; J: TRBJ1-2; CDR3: CSVGVKLNYGYTF; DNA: TGCAGCGTTGGAGTCAAGTTAAACTATGGCTACACCTTC
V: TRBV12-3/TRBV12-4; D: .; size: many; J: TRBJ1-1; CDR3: CASSRQNTEAFF; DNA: TGTGCCAGCAGTCGACAGAACACTGAAGCTTTCTTT
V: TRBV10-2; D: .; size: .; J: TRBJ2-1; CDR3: CASSEWGLNYNEQFF; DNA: TGCGCCAGCAGTGAGTGGGGACTCAACTACAATGAGCAGTTCTTC
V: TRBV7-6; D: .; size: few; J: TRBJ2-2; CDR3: CASSSLVAGELFF; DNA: TGTGCCAGCAGCTCACTAGTAGCCGGGGAGCTGTTTTTT
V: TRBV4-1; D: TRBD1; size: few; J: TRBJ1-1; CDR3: CASSSGEGAVTEAFF; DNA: TGCGCCAGCAGCTCGGGGGAGGGGGCAGTCACTGAAGCTTTCTTT
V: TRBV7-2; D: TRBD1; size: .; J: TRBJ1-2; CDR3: CASSLPDREEVRNGYTF; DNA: TGTGCCAGCAGCTTACCCGACAGGGAAGAGGTCCGGAATGGCTACACCTTC
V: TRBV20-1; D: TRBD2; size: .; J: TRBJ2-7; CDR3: CSARLAGNYEQYF; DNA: TGCAGTGCTAGGCTAGCGGGGAACTACGAGCAGTACTTC
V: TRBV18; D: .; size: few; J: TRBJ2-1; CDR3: CASSPQPLYSYNEQFF; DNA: TGTGCCAGCTCACCCCAGCCGCTCTACTCCTACAATGAGCAGTTCTTC
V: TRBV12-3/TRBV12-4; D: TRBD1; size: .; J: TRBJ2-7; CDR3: CAKTGGQGNEQYF; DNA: TGTGCTAAGACTGGTGGACAGGGCAACGAGCAGTACTTC
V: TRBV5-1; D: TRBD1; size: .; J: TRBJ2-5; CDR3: CASSAGGLETQYF; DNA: TGCGCCAGCAGCGCAGGGGGCTTGGAGACCCAGTACTTC
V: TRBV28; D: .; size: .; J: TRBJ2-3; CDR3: CASSSDPFAATDTQYF; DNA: TGTGCCAGCAGTTCTGACCCCTTTGCGGCCACAGATACGCAGTATTTT
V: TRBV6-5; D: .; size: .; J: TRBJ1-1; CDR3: CASSWQEVNTEAFF; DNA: TGTGCCAGCAGTTGGCAGGAGGTGAACACTGAAGCTTTCTTT
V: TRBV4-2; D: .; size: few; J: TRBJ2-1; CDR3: CASSQGVGEYEQFF; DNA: TGTGCCAGCAGCCAAGGCGTAGGGGAGTATGAGCAGTTCTTC
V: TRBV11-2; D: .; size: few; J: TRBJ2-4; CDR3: CASSFRQAGPLAKNIQYF; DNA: TGTGCCAGCAGCTTTCGTCAAGCGGGCCCCCTAGCCAAAAACATTCAGTACTTC
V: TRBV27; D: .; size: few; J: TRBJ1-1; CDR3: CASSLNPLAGGTETFF; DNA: TGTGCCAGCAGTTTAAACCCCCTCGCAGGAGGCACAGAGACTTTCTTT
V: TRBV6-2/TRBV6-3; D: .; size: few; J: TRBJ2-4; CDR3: CASSYTQITKYF; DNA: TGTGCCAGCAGTTACACCCAGATTACCAAGTACTTC
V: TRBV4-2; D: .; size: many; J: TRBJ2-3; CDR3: CASSPSWASTDTQYF; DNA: TGTGCCAGCAGCCCTAGTTGGGCGAGCACAGATACGCAGTATTTT
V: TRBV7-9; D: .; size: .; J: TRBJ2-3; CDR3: CASRPQARPPTDTQYF; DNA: TGTGCCAGCAGACCGCAGGCGCGGCCCCCCACAGATACGCAGTATTTT
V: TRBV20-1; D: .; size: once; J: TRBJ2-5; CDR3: CSARDQWLLYQETQYF; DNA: TGCAGTGCTAGAGATCAGTGGCTGCTGTACCAAGAGACCCAGTACTTC
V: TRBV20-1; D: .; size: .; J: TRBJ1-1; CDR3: CSARRYRDTEAFF; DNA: TGCAGTGCTAGACGGTACAGGGACACTGAAGCTTTCTTT
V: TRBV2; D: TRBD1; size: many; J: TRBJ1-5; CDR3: CASSEGQGEQPQHF; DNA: TGTGCCAGCAGTGAAGGACAGGGGGAACAGCCCCAGCATTTT
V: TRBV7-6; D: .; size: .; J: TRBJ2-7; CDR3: CASSLETYEQYF; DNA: TGTGCCAGCAGCTTAGAGACCTACGAGCAGTACTTC
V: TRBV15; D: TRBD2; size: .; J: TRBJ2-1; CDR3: CATSREASGHNEQFF; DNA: TGTGCCACCAGCAGAGAGGCTAGCGGACACAATGAGCAGTTCTTC
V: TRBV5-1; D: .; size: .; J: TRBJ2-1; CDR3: CASSAPAVGEQFF; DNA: TGCGCCAGCAGCGCTCCAGCGGTTGGTGAGCAGTTCTTC
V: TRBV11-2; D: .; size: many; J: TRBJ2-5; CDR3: CASSLDRQGLGTQYF; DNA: TGTGCCAGCAGCTTAGATCGGCAGGGGCTTGGGACCCAGTACTTC
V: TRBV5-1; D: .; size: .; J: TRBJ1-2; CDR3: CASSYKTGADSYGYTF; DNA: TGCGCCAGCAGCTACAAAACCGGAGCCGATAGCTATGGCTACACCTTC
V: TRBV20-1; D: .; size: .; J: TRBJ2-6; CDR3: CSATEDPVWANVLTF; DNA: TGCAGTGCCACCGAGGACCCCGTCTGGGCCAACGTCCTGACTTTC
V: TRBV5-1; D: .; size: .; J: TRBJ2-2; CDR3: CASSLERGYTGELFF; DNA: TGCGCCAGCAGCTTGGAAAGGGGCTATACCGGGGAGCTGTTTTTT